Following are 5 T cell receptor beta chains from one sample sequenced in a study of blood T cell repertoires in COVID-19. Using immunoSEQ multiplex PCR, the repertoire was profiled, and TCRdb retains in-frame clones only, with some absent. The table includes around 240,000 clones, roughly 88% detected once. Sequencing input: peripheral blood. Receptors were obtained from a woman aged 35 to 49 who had recovered from COVID-19.

The chain employs TRBV19 and TRBJ1-2; maybe TRBD1 (5 bases). Germline V gene sequence: CDR1 LNHDA, CDR2 SQIVND (reference sequence). V was trimmed by 3 bases and J by 4 bases, leaving 15 bases between them. The CDR3 is 15 residues long. The CDR3 is CASSMKTGETYGYTF. Here the CDR3 DNA reads TGTGCCAGTAGTATGAAAACGGGGGAAACCTATGGCTACACCTTC.

V is TRBV9 and J is TRBJ2-5, with 7 bases aligning to TRBD2. From germline, CDR1 is SGDLS and CDR2 YYNGEE. Unmatched junction bases numbered 2, after V lost 0 bases and J lost 3 bases. This CDR3 has 14 amino acids. CDR3 DNA sequence: TGTGCCAGCAGCGTAGCCAGCGGGGAAGAGACCCAGTACTTC. Amino acids: CASSVASGEETQYF.

V and J are TRBV3-1 (or the pseudogene TRBV3-2) and TRBJ2-2; D remains unclear. Germline assignment: CDR1 LGHDT and CDR2 YNNKEL (reference sequence). Deletions cut 1 base from V and 7 bases from J, with 4 bases between. This CDR3 has 12 amino acids. The CDR3 DNA is TGTGCCAGCAGCCAAGCCAACGGGGAGCTGTTTTTT. This sequence encodes CASSQANGELFF.

The gene calls are TRBV5-6 and TRBJ2-7, with D possibly matching TRBD1 (5 bases). Trimming removed 7 bases from V and 2 bases from J, with 13 bases in between. CDR1 SGHDT and CDR2 YYEEEE come from the germline V gene. The CDR3 sequence is 13 residues long. CDR3 residues: CASHRTPTYEQYF. CDR3 bases: TGTGCCAGCCATCGGACACCTACCTACGAGCAGTACTTC.

This clone was counted between two and nine times. The V and J genes are TRBV2 and TRBJ1-4, with a possible D match to TRBD1 (5 bases). The germline V and J ends were trimmed by 7 bases and 5 bases, with 11 bases remaining between them. Germline lookup yields CDR1 SNHLY and CDR2 FYNNEI. The CDR3 extends over 13 amino acids. CDR3 coding DNA: TGTGCCAGCACCCAGGGCCAGAATGAAAAACTGTTTTTT. Protein sequence: CASTQGQNEKLFF.